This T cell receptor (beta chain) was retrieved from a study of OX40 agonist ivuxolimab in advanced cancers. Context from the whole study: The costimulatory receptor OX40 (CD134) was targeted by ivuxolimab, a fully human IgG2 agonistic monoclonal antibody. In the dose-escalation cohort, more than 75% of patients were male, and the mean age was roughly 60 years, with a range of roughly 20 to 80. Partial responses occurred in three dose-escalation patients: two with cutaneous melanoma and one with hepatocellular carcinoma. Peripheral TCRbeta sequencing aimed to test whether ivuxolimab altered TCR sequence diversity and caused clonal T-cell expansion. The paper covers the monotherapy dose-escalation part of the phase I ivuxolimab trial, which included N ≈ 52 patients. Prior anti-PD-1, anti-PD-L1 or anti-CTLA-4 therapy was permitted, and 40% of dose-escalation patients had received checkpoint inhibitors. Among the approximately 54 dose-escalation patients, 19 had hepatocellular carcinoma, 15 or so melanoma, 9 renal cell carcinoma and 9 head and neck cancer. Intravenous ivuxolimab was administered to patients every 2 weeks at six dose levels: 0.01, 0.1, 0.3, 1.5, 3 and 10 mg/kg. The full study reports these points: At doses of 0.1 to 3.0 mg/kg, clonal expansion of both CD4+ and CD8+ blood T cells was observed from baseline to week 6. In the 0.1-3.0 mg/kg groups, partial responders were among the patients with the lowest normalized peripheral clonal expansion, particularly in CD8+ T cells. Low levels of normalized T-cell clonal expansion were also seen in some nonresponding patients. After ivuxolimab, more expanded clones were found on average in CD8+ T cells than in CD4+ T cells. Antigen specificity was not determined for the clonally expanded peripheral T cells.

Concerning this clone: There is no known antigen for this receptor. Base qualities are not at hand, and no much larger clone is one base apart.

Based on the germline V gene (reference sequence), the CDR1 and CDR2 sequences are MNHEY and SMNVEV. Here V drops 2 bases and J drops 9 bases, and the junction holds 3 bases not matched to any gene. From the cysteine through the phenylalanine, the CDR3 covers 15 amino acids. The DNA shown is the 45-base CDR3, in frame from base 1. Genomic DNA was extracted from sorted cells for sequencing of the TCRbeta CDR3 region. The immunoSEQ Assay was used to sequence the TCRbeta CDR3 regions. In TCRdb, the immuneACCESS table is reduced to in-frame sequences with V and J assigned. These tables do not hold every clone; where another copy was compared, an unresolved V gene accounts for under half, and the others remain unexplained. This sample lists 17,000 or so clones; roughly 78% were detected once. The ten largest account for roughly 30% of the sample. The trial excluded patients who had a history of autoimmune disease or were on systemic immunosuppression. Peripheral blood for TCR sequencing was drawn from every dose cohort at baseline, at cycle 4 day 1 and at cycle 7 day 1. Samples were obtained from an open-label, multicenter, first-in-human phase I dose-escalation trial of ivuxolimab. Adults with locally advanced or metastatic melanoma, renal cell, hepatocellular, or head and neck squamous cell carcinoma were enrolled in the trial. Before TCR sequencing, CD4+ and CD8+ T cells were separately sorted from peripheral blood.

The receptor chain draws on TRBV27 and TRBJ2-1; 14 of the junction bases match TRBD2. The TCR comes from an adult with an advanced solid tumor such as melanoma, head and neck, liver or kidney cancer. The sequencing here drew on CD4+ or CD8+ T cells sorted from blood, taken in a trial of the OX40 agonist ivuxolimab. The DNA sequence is TGTGCCAGCAGTTTACGACTAGCGGGGGGGCGTGAGCAGTTCTTC. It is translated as CASSLRLAGGREQFF.